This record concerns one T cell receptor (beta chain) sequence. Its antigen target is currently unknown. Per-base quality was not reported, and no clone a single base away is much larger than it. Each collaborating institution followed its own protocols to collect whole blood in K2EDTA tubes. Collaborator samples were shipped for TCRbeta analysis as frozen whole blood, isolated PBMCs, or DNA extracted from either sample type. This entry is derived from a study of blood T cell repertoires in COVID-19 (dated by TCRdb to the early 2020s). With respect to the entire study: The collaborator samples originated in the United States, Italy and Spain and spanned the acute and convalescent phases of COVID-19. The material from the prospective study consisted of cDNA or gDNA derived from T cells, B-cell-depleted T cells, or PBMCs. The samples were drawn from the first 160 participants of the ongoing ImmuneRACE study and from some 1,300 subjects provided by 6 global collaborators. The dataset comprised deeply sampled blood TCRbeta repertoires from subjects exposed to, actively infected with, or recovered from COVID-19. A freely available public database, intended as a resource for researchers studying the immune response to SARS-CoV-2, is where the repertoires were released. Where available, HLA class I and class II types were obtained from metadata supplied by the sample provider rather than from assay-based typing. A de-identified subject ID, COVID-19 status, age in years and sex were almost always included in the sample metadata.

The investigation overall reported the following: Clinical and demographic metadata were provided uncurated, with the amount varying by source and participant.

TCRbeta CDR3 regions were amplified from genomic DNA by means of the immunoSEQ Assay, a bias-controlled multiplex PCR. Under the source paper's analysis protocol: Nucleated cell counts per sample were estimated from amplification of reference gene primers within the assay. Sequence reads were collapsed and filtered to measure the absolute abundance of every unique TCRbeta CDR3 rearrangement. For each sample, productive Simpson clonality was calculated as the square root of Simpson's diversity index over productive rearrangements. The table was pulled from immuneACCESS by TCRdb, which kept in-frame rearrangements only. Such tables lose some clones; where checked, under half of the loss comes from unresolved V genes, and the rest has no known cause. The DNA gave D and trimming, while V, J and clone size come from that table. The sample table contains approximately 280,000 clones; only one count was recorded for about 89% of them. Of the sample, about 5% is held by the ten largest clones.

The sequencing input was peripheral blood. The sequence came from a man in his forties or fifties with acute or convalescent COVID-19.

The CDR3 region: CASSEEKRPPYTEAFF. The DNA is TGTGCCAGCAGTGAAGAGAAGAGGCCACCTTACACTGAAGCTTTCTTT. Rearrangement joined TRBV2 to TRBJ1-1; no D gene is confidently identified. The germline V gene encodes CDR1 SNHLY and CDR2 FYNNEI. V lost 1 base and J lost 3 bases; the stretch between them is 15 bases long. The cysteine opens and the phenylalanine closes a CDR3 of 16 amino acids. Only the CDR3 DNA stays, 48 bases, in frame from base 1.